This T cell receptor beta chain was identified in a study of T cells in Graves' hyperthyroidism and ophthalmopathy (dated 2019 in TCRdb). Regarding the complete study: Peripheral blood samples were taken at the time of initial diagnosis, prior to any treatment. To identify distinguishing TCR V-J signatures, a discovery cohort of around 100 patients was used, comprising some 45 with Graves' ophthalmopathy and some 60 with stable Graves' hyperthyroidism. Prospective prediction of ophthalmopathy was tested in an independent validation cohort of fewer than 20 hyperthyroidism patients and approximately 17 patients who later progressed to ophthalmopathy. For training and testing, the 110 or so patients in the discovery cohort were randomly divided in a 7:3 ratio. In addition, the study compared T-cell repertoires in thyroid tissue and in blood from six Graves' hyperthyroidism patients. After sampling, hyperthyroidism patients received methimazole starting at 30 mg daily, and ophthalmopathy patients received high-dose intravenous methylprednisolone. The paper reports TCR Vbeta CDR3 sequencing of approximately 140 peripheral blood samples: some 41 ophthalmopathy, about 75 hyperthyroidism and approximately 17 progressor patients. Broad study findings and their caveats: In validation, progression to ophthalmopathy was predicted by the model with roughly 71% sensitivity and nearly 75% specificity, a median of around 5.9 months before onset. No statistical method was used to set the sample size in advance, and investigators knew the group allocation. Most expanded thyroid clonotypes (frequency above 0.001) were also detected in blood, suggesting blood repertoires may reflect thyroid immune responses. Ophthalmopathy was separated from stable hyperthyroidism by a 13 V-J signature model, with about 88% sensitivity and approximately 81% specificity obtained in cross-validation and 80%/75% obtained in testing.

This clonotype was observed a handful of times. The clone's antigen remains unknown. Base qualities were left out, and no much larger clone turns up one base away. V drops 6 bases and J drops 7 bases, leaving 15 bases in between. CDR1 is given as MDHEN and CDR2 as SYDVKM, both from the germline V gene. From its cysteine to its phenylalanine, the CDR3 spans 13 amino acids. Only the CDR3 DNA stays, 39 bases, in frame from base 1. Stable Graves' hyperthyroidism was defined as the absence of progression to ophthalmopathy over 18 months of follow-up. The hyperthyroidism patients were between 18 and 65 years old and newly diagnosed, with a disease duration of less than 2 months. Any patient with an uncontrolled infection, another autoimmune disease, pregnancy or lactation was excluded. Diagnoses were based on clinical symptoms, serum thyroxine and TRAb, thyroid ultrasound and orbital computed tomography. Ficoll-Paque density gradient centrifugation was used to isolate PBMCs from 9.5 to 10 ml of fresh peripheral blood. Total RNA was extracted with Trizol reagent, and quality was checked on an Agilent 2100 Bioanalyzer.

The TCR beta CDR3 regions were amplified from the RNA transcripts. The TCR CDR3 was subjected to a first round of RT-PCR using the HTBI primer set and the Qiagen OneStep RT-PCR kit. Libraries were constructed in a second round of multiplex PCR, after which size selection and purification were carried out. Libraries were sequenced paired-end with 100 bp reads on an Illumina HiSeq2000. Turning to the authors' computational methods: SOAPnuke was used to process the raw data, with reads discarded if the reads contained adapters or uncalled bases, had a mean Phred below 15, or lacked an exact constant-primer or identifier match. COPE v1.2.5 was used to merge high-quality paired reads, and clonotypes were defined as unique nucleotide sequences. Clonotypes were aligned to IMGT TRBV, TRBD and TRBJ reference segments using MiTCR v1.1. The analysis was restricted to V-J combinations with a frequency above 0.0001, which together covered just over 99% of the repertoires. The TCS score was defined as the ratio of F50 (clonal expansion) to E x V (chaos), calculated using BLOSUM62-based TCRdist between CDR3 peptides within each V-J. Welch's t-statistics and random forest reduced around 550 V-J features to roughly 13, which were used in a naive Bayes classifier (R e1071). TCRdb reprocessed the public reads (quality trimming at Q25 with fastp, clone calling with MiXCR) and kept in-frame beta chains. Rows are unified per CDR3 protein, each entry keeping the most common DNA and genes. TCRdb, not the authors, supplied the V and J calls. This sample has about 720,000 distinct CDR3 sequences in its table, and roughly 15% of those were observed once. The top ten hold around 7.7% of the sample.

The sequence derives from a man between 18 and 29 years old with Graves' hyperthyroidism. Sequenced: blood. Recombination connected TRBV28 to TRBJ1-1; confidence is insufficient to name the D gene. At the DNA level, the sequence is TGTGCCAGCAGCCTCGGACGGGGTTTTGAAGCTTTCTTT. Protein translation: CASSLGRGFEAFF.